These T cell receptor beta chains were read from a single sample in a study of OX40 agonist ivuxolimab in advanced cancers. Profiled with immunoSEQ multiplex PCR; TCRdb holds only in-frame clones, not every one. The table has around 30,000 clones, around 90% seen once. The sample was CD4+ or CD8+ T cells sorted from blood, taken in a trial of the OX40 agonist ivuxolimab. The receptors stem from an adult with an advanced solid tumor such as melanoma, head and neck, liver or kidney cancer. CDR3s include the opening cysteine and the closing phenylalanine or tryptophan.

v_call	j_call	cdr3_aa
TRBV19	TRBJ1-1	CASSIAGGSNTEAFF
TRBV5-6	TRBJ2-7	CASSLLNEQYF
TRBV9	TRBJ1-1	CASIPWAGTEAFF
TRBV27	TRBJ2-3	CASSLGTDTQYF
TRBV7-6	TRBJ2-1	CASSLDRGLGGSFLDNEQFF
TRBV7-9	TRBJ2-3	CASSPPLAGPLDTQYF
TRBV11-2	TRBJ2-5	CASSPWDSEGETQYF
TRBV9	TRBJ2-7	CASSPGGRNYEQYF
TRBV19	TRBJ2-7	CASSIRRGANEQYF
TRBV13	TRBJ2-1	CASSLASGGPRSYNEQFF
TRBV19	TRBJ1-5	CASSRQGINQPQHF
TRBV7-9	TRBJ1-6	CASSEGTNNSPLHF
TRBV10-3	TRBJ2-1	CAISDPPGRPSREQFF
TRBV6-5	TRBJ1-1	CASKGTEAFF
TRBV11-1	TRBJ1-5	CASSQAVSNQPQHF
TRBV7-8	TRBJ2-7	CASSPAGTDTLEQYF
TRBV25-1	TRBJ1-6	CASSGTGFSPLHF
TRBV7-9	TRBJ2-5	CASSFSRETQYF
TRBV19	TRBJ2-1	CASRLRDSSYNEQFF
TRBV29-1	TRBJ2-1	CSGDREREQFF
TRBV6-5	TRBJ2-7	CASSYSIGQGYEQYF
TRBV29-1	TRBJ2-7	CSVDPGDRGLGEQYF
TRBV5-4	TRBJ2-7	CASSFEREGPYEQYF
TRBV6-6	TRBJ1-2	CASNNQGGAYGYTF
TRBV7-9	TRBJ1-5	CASSHGGNRQPQHF
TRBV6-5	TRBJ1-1	CASSSQGVGTEAFF
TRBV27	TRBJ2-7	CASSTRWEGLHEQYF
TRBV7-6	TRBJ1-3	CASSLSVGLRSSGNTIYF
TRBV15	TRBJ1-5	CATSGNRGNQPQHF
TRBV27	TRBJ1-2	CASSFPGGGYTF
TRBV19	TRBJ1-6	CATRGGNSPLHF
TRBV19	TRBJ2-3	CASSIGNRGSNTQYF
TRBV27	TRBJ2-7	CASSLRSGGLYEQYF
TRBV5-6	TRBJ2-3	CASSYRLAGGTDTQYF
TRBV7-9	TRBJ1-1	CASSLGTGTEAFF
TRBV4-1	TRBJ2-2	CASSQDPPTANTGELFF
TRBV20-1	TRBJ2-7	CSARDSQQYF
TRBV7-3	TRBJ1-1	CASSLGQGPYTEAFF
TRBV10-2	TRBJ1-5	CASSRDYSNQPQHF
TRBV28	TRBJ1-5	CASSPIGFRQPQHF
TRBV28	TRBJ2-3	CASTRLEGVFGTDTQYF
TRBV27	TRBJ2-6	CASSLSGARGANVLTF